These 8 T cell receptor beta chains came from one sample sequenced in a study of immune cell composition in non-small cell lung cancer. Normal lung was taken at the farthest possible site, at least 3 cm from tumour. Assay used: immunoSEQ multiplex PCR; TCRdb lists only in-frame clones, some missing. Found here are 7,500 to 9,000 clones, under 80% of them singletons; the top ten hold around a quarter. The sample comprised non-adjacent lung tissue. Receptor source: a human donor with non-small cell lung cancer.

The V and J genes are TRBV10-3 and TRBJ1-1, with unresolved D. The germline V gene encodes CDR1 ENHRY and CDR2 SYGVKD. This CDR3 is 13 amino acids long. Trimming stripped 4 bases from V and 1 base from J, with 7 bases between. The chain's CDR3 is CAISGQPNTEAFF. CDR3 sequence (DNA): TGTGCCATCAGTGGACAACCGAACACTGAAGCTTTCTTT.

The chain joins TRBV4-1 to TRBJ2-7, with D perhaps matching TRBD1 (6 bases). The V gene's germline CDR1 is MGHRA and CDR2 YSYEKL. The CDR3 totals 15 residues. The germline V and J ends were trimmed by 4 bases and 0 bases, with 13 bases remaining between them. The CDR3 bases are TGCGCCAGCAGCCTTACAGGGTCTCCCTCCTACGAGCAGTACTTC. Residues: CASSLTGSPSYEQYF.

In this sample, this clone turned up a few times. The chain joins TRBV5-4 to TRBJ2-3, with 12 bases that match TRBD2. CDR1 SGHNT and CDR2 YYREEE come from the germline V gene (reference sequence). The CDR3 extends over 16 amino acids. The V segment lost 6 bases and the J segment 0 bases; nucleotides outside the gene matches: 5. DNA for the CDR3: TGTGCCAGCACCAAACTAGCGGGGGGAAGCACAGATACGCAGTATTTT. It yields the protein CASTKLAGGSTDTQYF. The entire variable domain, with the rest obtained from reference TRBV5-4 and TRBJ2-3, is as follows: ETGVTQSPTHLIKTRGQQVTLRCSSQSGHNTVSWYQQALGQGPQFIFQYYREEENGRGNFPPRFSGLQFPNYSSELNVNALELDDSALYLCASTKLAGGSTDTQYFGPGTRLTVL.

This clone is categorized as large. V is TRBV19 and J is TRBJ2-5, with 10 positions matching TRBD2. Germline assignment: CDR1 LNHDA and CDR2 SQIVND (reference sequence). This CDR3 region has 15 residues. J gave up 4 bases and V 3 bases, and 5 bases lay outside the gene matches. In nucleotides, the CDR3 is TGTGCCAGTAGTATGACTAGCGGGTCAGGAGAGACCCAGTACTTC. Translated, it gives CASSMTSGSGETQYF.

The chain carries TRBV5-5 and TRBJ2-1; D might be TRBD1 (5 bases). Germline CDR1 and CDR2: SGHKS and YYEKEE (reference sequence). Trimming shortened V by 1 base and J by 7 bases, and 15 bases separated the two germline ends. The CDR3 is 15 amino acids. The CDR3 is CASSLWAGPGNEQFF. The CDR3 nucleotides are TGTGCCAGCAGCTTGTGGGCAGGGCCAGGGAATGAGCAGTTCTTC.

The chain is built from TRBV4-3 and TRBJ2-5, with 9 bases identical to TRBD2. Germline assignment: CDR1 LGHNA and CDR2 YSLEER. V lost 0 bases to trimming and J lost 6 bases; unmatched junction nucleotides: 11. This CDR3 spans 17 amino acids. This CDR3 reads CASSQDWGGGARKTQYF. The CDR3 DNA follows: TGCGCCAGCAGCCAAGATTGGGGCGGGGGGGCCAGGAAGACCCAGTACTTC.

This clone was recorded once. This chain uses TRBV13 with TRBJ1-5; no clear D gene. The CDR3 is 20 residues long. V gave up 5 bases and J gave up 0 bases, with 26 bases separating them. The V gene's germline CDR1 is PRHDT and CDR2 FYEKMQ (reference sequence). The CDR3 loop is CASSLSAIRDLPGSNQPQHF. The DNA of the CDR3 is TGTGCCAGCAGCCTGTCCGCTATCCGGGATCTGCCGGGTAGCAATCAGCCCCAGCATTTT.

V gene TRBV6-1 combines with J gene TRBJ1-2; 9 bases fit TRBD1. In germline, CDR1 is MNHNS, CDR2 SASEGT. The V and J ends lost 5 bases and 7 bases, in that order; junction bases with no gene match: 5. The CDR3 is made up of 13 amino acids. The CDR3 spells CASSSNRGLGYTF. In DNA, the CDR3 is TGTGCCAGCAGTTCAAACAGGGGGCTTGGCTACACCTTC.